The clone carrying this T cell receptor beta chain was observed a handful of times. Its antigen is unidentified. Amplification started from genomic DNA. The TCR beta CDR3 region was amplified using 30 forward and 13 reverse primers. TCRdb fed the multiplex PCR reads into MiXCR, producing one record per CDR3 protein. Counted here are more than 250,000 distinct CDR3 sequences, roughly 48% occurring once; the ten biggest clones make up roughly an eighth. These data belong to a study of type 1 and type 2 diabetes patients. Study background: T cells were magnetically sorted from PBMCs as CD4+ or CD8+ subsets. Study results and caveats: V and J gene usage correlated at around 0.97 between type 2 diabetes and control samples. Type 2 diabetes patients had few highly-expanded CD4+ clones, median one.

The specimen was peripheral blood mononuclear cells (PBMCs). The sequence derives from a man aged 18-30 years with type 2 diabetes.

The CDR3 reads CASSITSNTGELFF. CDR3 DNA sequence: TGTGCCAGTAGTATAACTAGCAACACCGGGGAGCTGTTTTTT. The chain is built from TRBV19 and TRBJ2-2; D may be TRBD2 (6 bases). Trimming pared 2 bases from V and 2 bases from J, leaving 6 bases between. The CDR3 loop spans 14 amino acids. CDR1 LNHDA and CDR2 SQIVND come from the germline V gene (reference sequence).